Presented here are 10 T cell receptor beta chains from one specimen sequenced in a study of Ad26.COV2.S vaccination and SARS-CoV-2 variants. TCRdb's table, derived via immunoSEQ multiplex PCR, lists solely in-frame clones and lacks some. The sample has some 330,000 clones; approximately 87% are singletons. Specified treatment: about 20 received Ad26.COV2.S at low or high dose, single or two shots; 5 received placebo; per-sample allocation not given. Specimens were obtained on day 63 following the first vaccine or placebo injection. The specimen comprised peripheral blood, sampled in a trial of Ad26.COV2.S vaccine versus placebo. The receptors originated from a person between 18 and 59 years old who received the Ad26.COV2.S COVID-19 vaccine or a placebo.

The chain uses TRBV5-4 and TRBJ1-4; 8 positions match TRBD1. With V trimmed by 5 bases and J by 6 bases, 6 bases remained unmatched. The CDR3 covers 14 residues. Germline CDR1 SGHNT, CDR2 YYREEE (reference sequence). CDR3 coding DNA: TGTGCCAGCAGGGCGACAGGGGTGGATGAAAAACTGTTTTTT. It yields the protein CASRATGVDEKLFF.

The genes are TRBV19 and TRBJ1-2, with D maybe TRBD1 (5 bases). Trimming took off 5 bases at V and 7 bases at J, with 20 bases between the two ends. The V gene's germline CDR1 is LNHDA and CDR2 SQIVND (reference sequence). The CDR3 runs 15 residues. DNA for the CDR3: TGTGCCAGTAGTGACCCGAAGGGGTGGCAGGTTGGCTACACCTTC. Amino acid sequence: CASSDPKGWQVGYTF.

This clone was recorded only once. This chain joins TRBV13 and TRBJ1-2; D ambiguous. In germline, CDR1 is PRHDT, CDR2 FYEKMQ (reference sequence). The V end lost 0 bases, the J end lost 10 bases, and 6 bases lay between the germline ends. The CDR3 runs to 11 residues. The CDR3, as DNA: TGTGCCAGCAGCTTAGGATCGACCTACACCTTC. Protein sequence: CASSLGSTYTF.

The chain uses TRBV15 and TRBJ2-3, with 7 bases aligning to TRBD2. Germline lookup yields CDR1 LNHNV and CDR2 YYDKDF (reference sequence). V trimming: 1 base; J trimming: 4 bases; junction bases outside the gene matches: 2. This CDR3 comprises 14 residues. CDR3 residues: CATSRGTSADTQYF. The CDR3 bases are TGTGCCACCAGCAGAGGAACTAGCGCAGATACGCAGTATTTT.

The chain recombines TRBV10-1 with TRBJ2-3; tentative D call: TRBD2 (5 bases). There are 15 residues in the CDR3. The germline V and J ends were trimmed by 6 bases and 2 bases, with 15 bases remaining between them. CDR1 is WNHNN and CDR2 is SYGVQD in the germline V gene (reference sequence). CDR3 sequence (DNA): TGCGCCAGCAGGGGAGCCTTATCCCCCACAGATACGCAGTATTTT. The encoded protein is CASRGALSPTDTQYF.

The V call is TRBV6-5, the J call TRBJ2-2; D is undetermined. Germline-derived CDR1 and CDR2 are MNHEY and SVGAGI. The CDR3 is made up of 15 amino acids. V lost 0 bases and J lost 4, with 9 bases in between. CDR3 sequence: CASSYSPGGTGELFF. DNA for the CDR3: TGTGCCAGCAGTTACTCTCCAGGCGGCACCGGGGAGCTGTTTTTT.

The chain combines TRBV5-1 with TRBJ2-5, with 8 bases fitting TRBD2. Germline CDR1 is SGHRS and CDR2 is YFSETQ. V trimming: 4 bases; J trimming: 5 bases; junction bases outside the gene matches: 13. The CDR3 is made up of 16 amino acids. CDR3 region: CASSEGLVILGETQYF. The CDR3 DNA is TGCGCCAGCAGCGAGGGACTAGTGATCCTCGGGGAGACCCAGTACTTC.

The J gene is TRBJ2-7, the V gene TRBV7-6; D possibly corresponds to TRBD2 (6 bases). The CDR3 length is 15 residues. The germline V gene encodes CDR1 SGHVS and CDR2 FNYEAQ. Trimming cost V 5 bases and J 2 bases, with 16 bases left between them. The CDR3 loop is CASSVAGRYAYEQYF. The CDR3 DNA reads TGTGCCAGCAGCGTGGCGGGGCGCTACGCCTACGAGCAGTACTTC.

The chain has TRBV6-1 and TRBJ1-4; possible D gene TRBD1, 5 bases. Germline CDR1 is MNHNS and CDR2 is SASEGT. There are 16 residues in the CDR3. Trimming shortened V by 4 bases and J by 6 bases, and 18 bases separated the two germline ends. The CDR3 DNA is TGTGCCAGCAGTGTCTCTCGGGGCGCGGTTGATGAAAAACTGTTTTTT. It specifies CASSVSRGAVDEKLFF.

This clone was detected only once. The V and J genes are TRBV7-2 and TRBJ1-4, with unresolved D. Trimming took off 0 bases at V and 1 base at J, with 6 bases between the two ends. This CDR3 is 15 amino acids long. CDR1 is SGHTA and CDR2 is FQGNSA in the germline V gene. In nucleotides, the CDR3 is TGTGCCAGCAGCTTAGCGAGTAGAACTAATGAAAAACTGTTTTTT. This codes for CASSLASRTNEKLFF.